Listed below are T cell receptor beta chains from one sample, sequenced in a study of blood T cell repertoires in COVID-19. Sequencing used immunoSEQ multiplex PCR; TCRdb keeps in-frame clones, though not all of them. Found here are hundreds of thousands of clones, 90% to 95% of them singletons; the top ten hold over 0.75%. The sequenced material came from peripheral blood. The origin of the receptors is a man in his sixties with COVID-19, enrolled during active disease. Both conserved end residues are part of each CDR3. A D gene is named only where the DNA matches it firmly. For some rows the clone size is stated as once, few or many, or as a class when expanded; others skip it.

clone_size j_call d_call v_call cdr3_nt cdr3_aa
once TRBJ2-7 . TRBV4-1 TGCGCCAGCAGCCAAGCCAGGGGCACCAACTTCTACGAGCAGTACTTC CASSQARGTNFYEQYF
. TRBJ2-2 . TRBV11-2 TGTGCCAGCAGCTTTCGCCTCCCCGCAGAAACCGCGAACACCGGGGAGCTGTTTTTT CASSFRLPAETANTGELFF
once TRBJ1-3 . TRBV27 TGTGCCAGCAGTTTAATGGGGCAGAGCTCTGGAAACACCATATATTTT CASSLMGQSSGNTIYF
. TRBJ2-1 TRBD1 TRBV5-1 TGCGCCAGCAGCTTGGGGGCAGGGGGACAGGAGCAGTTCTTC CASSLGAGGQEQFF
. TRBJ1-1 . TRBV5-6 TGTGCCAGCAGCCCGGGGGACCGACGACTAAGCACTGAAGCTTTCTTT CASSPGDRRLSTEAFF
. TRBJ2-7 TRBD2 TRBV27 TGTGCCAGCGGGTACCCTGGACTAGCCGGTTACGAGCAGTACTTC CASGYPGLAGYEQYF
. TRBJ2-1 TRBD1 TRBV7-9 TGTGCCAGCAGCGTGGCAGGGACAGGGAGTGAGCAGTTCTTC CASSVAGTGSEQFF
once TRBJ1-3 . TRBV2 TGTGCCTCAAGGGGCCGGGTACCGGGAAACACCATATATTTT CASRGRVPGNTIYF
once TRBJ2-2 TRBD1 TRBV7-9 TGTGCCAGCAGCCCCCGGACAGGGGCGGACACCGGGGAGCTGTTTTTT CASSPRTGADTGELFF
once TRBJ2-2 TRBD1 TRBV10-3 TGTGCCATCAGCAAGACAGGGCAGGGCACCGGGGAGCTGTTTTTT CAISKTGQGTGELFF
. TRBJ2-3 TRBD1 TRBV19 TGTGCCAGTAGTATCGAGGAGACAGGGAGCAGGGCAGATACGCAGTATTTT CASSIEETGSRADTQYF
few TRBJ2-7 . TRBV28 TGTGCCAGCAGTTTTCAGGGTAGCCTCTACGAGCAGTACTTC CASSFQGSLYEQYF
. TRBJ1-1 . TRBV7-8 TGTGCCAGCAGCTTAAGCACTTACTACACTGAAGCTTTCTTT CASSLSTYYTEAFF
. TRBJ1-1 . TRBV27 TGTGCCAGCAGTTTATCTAGGGCAACGACAGCCACTGAAGCTTTCTTT CASSLSRATTATEAFF
. TRBJ1-2 . TRBV4-2 TGTGCCAGCAGCCAAGATCTCAGACACGCTAAGAACTATGGCTACACCTTC CASSQDLRHAKNYGYTF
. TRBJ1-2 . TRBV2 TGTGCCAGCAGCCAGCTGGGCCCTGGCTACACCTTC CASSQLGPGYTF
. TRBJ1-2 . TRBV28 TGTGCCAGCAGCCCCCGAGCCCACCGGGACACCCGCGGCTATGGCTACACCTTC CASSPRAHRDTRGYGYTF
. TRBJ1-5 TRBD1 TRBV7-2 TGTGCCAGCAGCTTTGTACAGGGGCGGCCTAATCAGCCCCAGCATTTT CASSFVQGRPNQPQHF
. TRBJ1-1 TRBD1 TRBV5-4 TGTGCCAGCAGCCGGGACAGGGGGACGGACACTGAAGCTTTCTTT CASSRDRGTDTEAFF
. TRBJ1-6 TRBD1 TRBV5-4 TGTGCCAGCAGCTTACCGGGACAGGGGATCAATAATTCACCCCTCCACTTT CASSLPGQGINNSPLHF
. TRBJ2-5 . TRBV5-1 TGCGCCAGCAGCTTGCTCGGACAATCCCAGTACTTC CASSLLGQSQYF
. TRBJ1-5 . TRBV6-5 TGTGCCAGCAGGGGGGGGGTTCGTAGCAATCAGCCCCAGCATTTT CASRGGVRSNQPQHF
. TRBJ1-5 . TRBV19 TGTGCCAGTACTCTGAGAGGGAATCAGCCCCAGCATTTT CASTLRGNQPQHF
few TRBJ2-7 TRBD2 TRBV6-6 TGTGCCAGCAGTTACTCGGCGGGGGGCGCAGGGTACGAGCAGTACTTC CASSYSAGGAGYEQYF
. TRBJ2-7 . TRBV18 TGTGCCAGCTCATCCCGGGAGAAGCAGGTGCAGTACTTC CASSSREKQVQYF
. TRBJ2-1 TRBD2 TRBV11-3 TGTGCCAGCAGCTTAGATTCCGGCGGGAGGGCCTACAATGAGCAGTTCTTC CASSLDSGGRAYNEQFF
. TRBJ1-2 TRBD1 TRBV2 TGTGCCAGCAGTGCTACAGGGGGTTCAGACTATGGCTACACCTTC CASSATGGSDYGYTF
. TRBJ1-2 . TRBV2 TGTGCCAGCAGTGAATCTGACTATGGCTACACCTTC CASSESDYGYTF